Shown below are 24 T cell receptor beta chains from a single sample sequenced in a study of T cell responses to AZD1222 COVID-19 vaccine. Assay: immunoSEQ multiplex PCR; the TCRdb copy retains only in-frame clones and omits some. Of about 89,000 clones listed, about 89% are singletons. The source material was peripheral blood, sampled 28 days after the second AZD1222 dose. The receptors come from an adult who received the AZD1222 COVID-19 vaccine.

With regard to this clone: The junction shows a germline mismatch at one end, possibly a read error. The J gene is TRBJ2-1, the V gene TRBV7-7; 7 bases are shared with TRBD2. This CDR3 spans 14 amino acids. Germline CDR1 reads SSHAT; CDR2 reads FNYEAQ (reference sequence). This chain's CDR3 is CASSLVGTMDEQFF. The CDR3 nucleotides are TGTGCTAGCAGCTTAGTCGGGACTATGGATGAGCAGTTCTTC.

The chain carries TRBV7-8 and TRBJ1-3; 7 bases agree with TRBD1. J was trimmed by 0 bases and V by 7 bases; bases with no gene match: 6. This CDR3 is built from 15 residues. The V gene's germline CDR1 is SGHVS and CDR2 FQNEAQ. This CDR3 is CASTQGLSSGNTIYF. CDR3 nucleotides: TGTGCCAGCACACAGGGGCTAAGCTCTGGAAACACCATATATTTT.

In nucleotides, the CDR3 is TGTGCCAGCAGTGAAGGTAGCGGGGGGCTCGCGAACACCGGGGAGCTGTTTTTT. Translation: CASSEGSGGLANTGELFF. The V gene is TRBV6-1, the J gene TRBJ2-2; 10 bases line up with TRBD2. V lost 1 base and J lost 0; bases outside the gene matches: 5. Germline V lookup: CDR1 MNHNS, CDR2 SASEGT. The CDR3 is made up of 18 amino acids.

V usage is TRBV19 and J usage is TRBJ2-7; tentatively, D is TRBD1 (6 bases). V lost 5 bases, J lost 7 bases, and 12 bases lay in between. CDR1 and CDR2 from the germline V gene are LNHDA and SQIVND (reference sequence). This CDR3 spans 12 amino acids. CDR3 DNA: TGTGCCAGTAGTCTGGGGGCGGGTGAGCAGTACTTC. Amino acid sequence: CASSLGAGEQYF. The whole variable domain, filled in from reference TRBV19 and TRBJ2-7, reads DGGITQSPKYLFRKEGQNVTLSCEQNLNHDAMYWYRQDPGQGLRLIYYSQIVNDFQKGDIAEGYSVSREKKESFPLTVTSAQKNPTAFYLCASSLGAGEQYFGPGTRLTVT.

This clone has a handful of counts. The chain combines TRBV10-2 with TRBJ2-2; 10 positions agree with TRBD2. The CDR3 covers 16 residues. V shed 4 bases and J 8 bases; nucleotides not matched to a gene: 10. The germline V gene encodes CDR1 WSHSY and CDR2 SAAADI. CDR3 loop: CASSVKRGGQGGELFF. The CDR3, as DNA: TGCGCCAGCAGTGTGAAGCGGGGGGGCCAGGGAGGGGAGCTGTTTTTT.

V usage is TRBV27 and J usage is TRBJ2-3; 10 bases fit TRBD2. This CDR3 is built from 15 residues. The trim removed 6 bases at V and 4 bases at J, leaving 7 bases unmatched. CDR1 is MNHEY, CDR2 SMNVEV, per germline (reference sequence). The CDR3 nucleotides are TGTGCCAGCAGACTAGCGGGGCTCTGGGCAGATACGCAGTATTTT. This codes for CASRLAGLWADTQYF.

The rearrangement uses TRBV6-1 and TRBJ1-2, with D possibly being TRBD1 (5 bases). This CDR3 comprises 15 residues. V lost 2 bases, J lost 1 base, and 11 bases lay in between. CDR1 and CDR2 from the germline V gene are MNHNS and SASEGT. The CDR3 DNA follows: TGTGCCAGCAGTGAAAGATTCCAGGGTAACTATGGCTACACCTTC. Its protein is CASSERFQGNYGYTF.

This clone has a single count. Germline and junction disagree at one end, which may indicate a read error. The chain recombines TRBV6-5 with TRBJ2-7; 12 nucleotides line up with TRBD2. Per germline, CDR1 MNHEY and CDR2 SVGAGI. The CDR3 consists of 12 residues. The chain's CDR3 is CASRSGLAGLNF. CDR3 nucleotides: TGTGCCAGCAGAAGCGGACTAGCGGGACTCAACTTC.

The chain employs TRBV30 and TRBJ1-2; a weak D match, TRBD1 (6 bases). The V end was cut by 2 bases, the J end by 4 bases, with 11 bases between. Germline lookup yields CDR1 GTSNPN and CDR2 SVGIG (reference sequence). The CDR3 totals 13 residues. The CDR3 DNA follows: TGTGCCTGGAGTCGACAGGCCCTCTATGGCTACACCTTC. This sequence encodes CAWSRQALYGYTF.

Worth noting for this clone: Other DNA sequences within the sample encode an identical CDR3. The chain combines TRBV7-2 with TRBJ2-7; D is unclear. V shed 3 bases and J shed 2 bases, with 2 bases lying between them. Germline V lookup: CDR1 SGHTA, CDR2 FQGNSA. The CDR3 contains 11 residues. For the CDR3, the DNA is TGTGCCAGCAGCTTCGCCTACGAGCAGTACTTC. As protein: CASSFAYEQYF.

The chain links TRBV4-1 to TRBJ1-2; D unresolved. V was shortened by 10 bases and J by 4 bases, with 16 bases between the two germline ends. Germline V gives CDR1 MGHRA, CDR2 YSYEKL. CDR3 length: 13 residues. CDR3 coding DNA: TGCGCCACCAGTCCTCTTCCTTCCTATGGCTACACCTTC. Its protein is CATSPLPSYGYTF.

The chain is built from TRBV11-2 and TRBJ1-6; unclear D gene. Trimming took 5 bases from V and 7 from J, leaving 6 bases between them. Germline V gene sequence: CDR1 SGHAT, CDR2 FQNNGV. This CDR3 comprises 12 residues. The CDR3 DNA is TGTGCCAGCAGCCAGAACAATTCACCCCTCCACTTT. This encodes CASSQNNSPLHF. Looking up the rest from reference TRBV11-2 and TRBJ1-6 gives the full variable domain: EAGVAQSPRYKIIEKRQSVAFWCNPISGHATLYWYQQILGQGPKLLIQFQNNGVVDDSQLPKDRFSAERLKGVDSTLKIQPAKLEDSAVYLCASSQNNSPLHFGNGTRLTVT.

This chain joins TRBV13 and TRBJ1-3, with D perhaps TRBD1 (5 bases). This CDR3 has 14 amino acids. The ends were cut back, 2 bases at V and 2 bases at J, with 7 bases in the middle. The germline CDR1 and CDR2 sequences are PRHDT and FYEKMQ (reference sequence). This CDR3 reads CASSLSGPGNTIYF. CDR3 coding DNA: TGTGCCAGCAGCTTATCAGGGCCTGGAAACACCATATATTTT.

The chain joins TRBV21-1 to TRBJ2-3; TRBD2, the table's D call, was not compared with the DNA. TRBV21-1 is marked as a pseudogene. CDR3 length: 13 residues. The CDR3 DNA sequence: TGTGCCAGCAGCCGGACTGGCACAGATACGCAGTATTTT. Its translation is CASSRTGTDTQYF.

The genes are TRBV3-1 (or the pseudogene TRBV3-2) and TRBJ2-6, with D possibly being TRBD1 or TRBD2 (6 bases each). Per the germline V gene, CDR1 is LGHDT and CDR2 is YNNKEL (reference sequence). The V end lost 2 bases, the J end lost 1 base, and 15 bases lay between the germline ends. The CDR3 sequence is 18 residues long. The CDR3 is CASSQYGGRGSGANVLTF. The CDR3 DNA reads as TGTGCCAGCAGCCAATATGGGGGGCGGGGTTCTGGGGCCAACGTCCTGACTTTC.

The V and J genes are TRBV5-1 and TRBJ2-3; weak D call: TRBD2 (6 bases). The CDR3 loop spans 14 amino acids. V dropped 4 bases and J dropped 0 bases, with 9 bases sitting between them. The germline CDR1 and CDR2 sequences are SGHRS and YFSETQ. Written as DNA, the CDR3 is TGCGCCAGCAGCATAGGGACTAGCACAGATACGCAGTATTTT. It yields the protein CASSIGTSTDTQYF.

The gene calls are TRBV30 and TRBJ1-2, with D perhaps matching TRBD1 (5 bases). The V and J ends lost 2 bases and 4 bases respectively, with 20 bases between them. Germline V gene sequence: CDR1 GTSNPN, CDR2 SVGIG (reference sequence). The CDR3 is made up of 16 amino acids. CDR3 DNA sequence: TGTGCCTGGAGTTCCTTCGGGGGGTCTCGGGGCTATGGCTACACCTTC. As protein: CAWSSFGGSRGYGYTF.

V gene TRBV7-9 combines with J gene TRBJ2-7; the match to TRBD1 covers 10 bases. CDR3 size: 16 residues. Germline lookup yields CDR1 SEHNR and CDR2 FQNEAQ (reference sequence). V gave up 5 bases and J gave up 3 bases; unmatched junction bases: 10. CDR3 protein: CASSPKPGQGFYEQYF. Here the CDR3 DNA reads TGTGCCAGCAGCCCTAAACCGGGACAGGGGTTCTACGAGCAGTACTTC. The whole variable domain, remainder taken from reference TRBV7-9 and TRBJ2-7, is DTGVSQNPRHKITKRGQNVTFRCDPISEHNRLYWYRQTLGQGPEFLTYFQNEAQLEKSRLLSDRFSAERPKGSFSTLEIQRTEQGDSAMYLCASSPKPGQGFYEQYFGPGTRLTVT.

The CDR3 DNA reads as TGTGCCATCAGTGAGTGGGGACTAGCGGGGGCGAGCCCAGATACGCAGTATTTT. Translation gives CAISEWGLAGASPDTQYF. The V and J genes are TRBV10-3 and TRBJ2-3; TRBD2 agrees at 14 bases. The V and J ends lost 1 base and 4 bases, in that order; junction bases with no gene match: 7. In germline, CDR1 is ENHRY, CDR2 SYGVKD. This CDR3 has 18 residues.

The J gene is TRBJ1-5, the V gene TRBV7-6; TRBD1 matches at 9 bases. The germline CDR1 and CDR2 sequences are SGHVS and FNYEAQ. This CDR3 region has 15 residues. The V and J ends lost 5 bases and 6 bases, in that order; junction bases with no gene match: 8. The CDR3 region has the DNA TGTGCCAGCAGCCGCGGGACAGGGTCGGGTCAGCCCCAGCATTTT. Protein: CASSRGTGSGQPQHF.

The genes are TRBV18 and TRBJ1-3, with unresolved D. The length of the CDR3 is 16 residues. Germline CDR1 KGHSH, CDR2 LQKENI. V gave up 6 bases and J gave up 2 bases, with 17 bases separating them. CDR3 region: CASSYTEGSTGNTIYF. Written as DNA, the CDR3 is TGTGCCAGCTCCTACACGGAAGGGAGTACTGGAAACACCATATATTTT.

The chain combines TRBV2 with TRBJ2-1; 11 bases fit TRBD1. V lost 5 bases to trimming and J lost 7 bases; unmatched junction nucleotides: 4. Looked up from germline, CDR1 is SNHLY and CDR2 is FYNNEI. This CDR3 spans 14 amino acids. CDR3 in DNA: TGTGCCAGCAGTCGGACAGGGGGCTCAAATGAGCAGTTCTTC. It yields the protein CASSRTGGSNEQFF.

The chain couples TRBV3-1 (or the pseudogene TRBV3-2) to TRBJ1-1, with D maybe TRBD1 (5 bases). V lost 1 base to trimming and J lost 6 bases, with 9 bases between them. This CDR3 spans 13 amino acids. CDR1 LGHDT and CDR2 YNNKEL come from the germline V gene (reference sequence). The CDR3 coding sequence is TGTGCCAGCAGCCAAGTTTGGGGCCCTGAAGCTTTCTTT. Protein sequence: CASSQVWGPEAFF.

This rearrangement joins TRBV5-1 to TRBJ2-2; possibly TRBD1 for D (6 bases). Trimming shortened V by 0 bases and J by 5 bases, and 11 bases separated the two germline ends. This CDR3 comprises 15 residues. CDR1 is SGHRS, CDR2 YFSETQ, per germline. CDR3 sequence (DNA): TGCGCCAGCAGCTTGGGCTTTAGGGGGACCGGGGAGCTGTTTTTT. Its translation is CASSLGFRGTGELFF.